This entry lists 15 T cell receptor beta chains sequenced from one sample in a study of cytomegalovirus exposure and HLA in healthy donors. The PCR contained 60 Vbeta and 13 Jbeta primers. Produced via immunoSEQ multiplex PCR; TCRdb's table is partial and in-frame only. Of 55,000 to 90,000 clones listed, around 78% were seen once; the top ten hold approximately 6.3%. Input material: PBMCs. The receptors shown here come from a man in his fifties in good health and CMV-seronegative.

This chain connects TRBV15 to TRBJ1-5; D unresolved. V was shortened by 7 bases and J by 1 base, with 20 bases between the two germline ends. The CDR3 totals 17 residues. Germline loops: CDR1 LNHNV, CDR2 YYDKDF (reference sequence). This CDR3 reads CATTDRVREGSNQPQHF. In nucleotides, the CDR3 is TGTGCCACCACGGATAGGGTTAGAGAGGGAAGCAATCAGCCCCAGCATTTT.

This chain uses TRBV6-5 with TRBJ2-1; 8 nucleotides agree with TRBD2. Germline CDR1 is MNHEY and CDR2 is SVGAGI. The CDR3 has 14 residues. Losses at the gene ends were 2 bases for V and 8 bases for J; bases not matched to a gene: 5. The CDR3 here is CASSYRLASYEQFF. CDR3 DNA: TGTGCCAGCAGTTACAGACTAGCGAGTTATGAGCAGTTCTTC.

The chain uses TRBV7-2 and TRBJ1-2; 8 bases are shared with TRBD1. CDR1 and CDR2 (germline): SGHTA, FQGNSA. V gave up 5 bases and J gave up 2 bases; unmatched junction bases: 7. This CDR3 has 15 amino acids. The CDR3 spells CASSLNRGTNYGYTF. CDR3 DNA: TGTGCCAGCAGCCTTAACAGGGGGACGAACTATGGCTACACCTTC. Full variable domain (outside the CDR3, taken from reference TRBV7-2 and TRBJ1-2): GAGVSQSPSNKVTEKGKDVELRCDPISGHTALYWYRQSLGQGLEFLIYFQGNSAPDKSGLPSDRFSAERTGGSVSTLTIQRTQQEDSAVYLCASSLNRGTNYGYTFGSGTRLTVV.

The chain couples TRBV19 to TRBJ1-5; TRBD1 is a possible D gene (5 bases). Germline values: CDR1 LNHDA, CDR2 SQIVND (reference sequence). V lost 3 bases, J lost 4 bases, and 10 bases lay in between. CDR3 length: 14 residues. In DNA, the CDR3 is TGTGCCAGTAGTATCAGGGCGGGGAATCAGCCCCAGCATTTT. Its translation: CASSIRAGNQPQHF. Full variable domain (remainder filled in from reference TRBV19 and TRBJ1-5): DGGITQSPKYLFRKEGQNVTLSCEQNLNHDAMYWYRQDPGQGLRLIYYSQIVNDFQKGDIAEGYSVSREKKESFPLTVTSAQKNPTAFYLCASSIRAGNQPQHFGDGTRLSIL.

The chain uses TRBV19 and TRBJ1-2; a weak D match, TRBD1 (6 bases). The CDR3 is 15 amino acids. V lost 5 bases and J 5 bases, leaving 18 bases between the germline ends. Germline V gene lookup returns CDR1 LNHDA and CDR2 SQIVND (reference sequence). The CDR3 DNA follows: TGTGCCAGTAGTCCGAGACAGGCAGGGATGTATGGCTACACCTTC. It yields the protein CASSPRQAGMYGYTF.

In this sample, this clone turned up a few times. This sequence joins TRBV18 and TRBJ1-4; 7 bases align to TRBD1. Germline values: CDR1 KGHSH, CDR2 LQKENI. The CDR3 contains 12 residues. The J segment lost 10 bases and the V segment lost 2 bases, leaving 1 base of the junction unmatched. As DNA, the CDR3 is TGTGCCAGCTCACCAACAGGGGTAAAACTGTTTTTT. It yields the protein CASSPTGVKLFF.

There are a few counts of this clone. The J gene is TRBJ2-2, the V gene TRBV27; the match to TRBD2 covers 9 bases. This CDR3 has 16 amino acids. CDR1 is MNHEY and CDR2 is SMNVEV in the germline V gene (reference sequence). The trim removed 4 bases at V and 4 bases at J, leaving 7 bases unmatched. For the CDR3, the DNA is TGTGCCAGCAGTTCCATAGCGGGAGATCTCACCGGGGAGCTGTTTTTT. It codes for CASSSIAGDLTGELFF.

The V and J genes are TRBV7-9 and TRBJ1-2; D ambiguous. CDR1 is SEHNR and CDR2 is FQNEAQ in the germline V gene (reference sequence). The ends were cut back, 3 bases at V and 2 bases at J, with 10 bases in the middle. The CDR3 has 14 residues. The CDR3 sequence is CASSFPQSNYGYTF. For the CDR3, the DNA is TGTGCCAGCAGCTTTCCCCAGTCAAACTATGGCTACACCTTC.

The chain combines TRBV6-1 with TRBJ2-4; tentative D call: TRBD2 (6 bases). The CDR3 sequence is 14 residues long. Germline CDR1 is MNHNS and CDR2 is SASEGT. Trimming pared 5 bases from V and 6 bases from J, leaving 14 bases between. CDR3 sequence: CASSPSSAGNIQYF. DNA for the CDR3: TGTGCCAGCAGTCCGTCTAGCGCCGGAAACATTCAGTACTTC.

The chain employs TRBV10-3 and TRBJ2-7; D is unclear. The CDR3 is 12 amino acids. Trimming stripped 6 bases from V and 3 bases from J, with 9 bases between. The germline V gene has CDR1 ENHRY and CDR2 SYGVKD. This CDR3 is CAISQDIYEQYF. CDR3 nucleotide sequence: TGTGCCATCAGCCAGGATATCTACGAGCAGTACTTC.

The chain combines TRBV6-5 with TRBJ2-7; 9 positions agree with TRBD1. CDR1 and CDR2 (germline): MNHEY, SVGAGI. This CDR3 has 15 residues. J was trimmed by 6 bases and V by 8 bases; bases with no gene match: 14. The CDR3 loop reads CASYPPGQGLREQYF. As DNA, the CDR3 is TGTGCCAGCTATCCGCCGGGACAGGGTCTGCGCGAGCAGTACTTC.

The chain links TRBV2 to TRBJ2-7; 8 bases map to TRBD1. V lost 8 bases to trimming and J lost 3 bases; unmatched junction nucleotides: 12. The CDR3 has 15 residues. CDR1 SNHLY and CDR2 FYNNEI come from the germline V gene. CDR3: CASSRGSGGRYEQYF. The CDR3 nucleotides are TGTGCCAGCTCCCGGGGGTCAGGGGGCCGCTACGAGCAGTACTTC. The full variable domain, in which reference TRBV2 and TRBJ2-7 provide the parts outside the CDR3, is EPEVTQTPSHQVTQMGQEVILRCVPISNHLYFYWYRQILGQKVEFLVSFYNNEISEKSEIFDDQFSVERPDGSNFTLKIRSTKLEDSAMYFCASSRGSGGRYEQYFGPGTRLTVT.

This clone was seen only once. The chain couples TRBV7-9 to TRBJ2-5; TRBD2 is a possible D gene (5 bases). Germline V gives CDR1 SEHNR, CDR2 FQNEAQ (reference sequence). The CDR3 extends over 11 amino acids. The V and J ends lost 5 bases and 7 bases respectively, with 8 bases between them. CDR3 bases: TGTGCCAGCAGCCACGGAGGGACCCAGTACTTC. This gives the protein CASSHGGTQYF.

This clone was seen just once. The chain couples TRBV27 to TRBJ1-6; possibly TRBD1 for D (5 bases). The CDR3 totals 12 residues. Germline V gene sequence: CDR1 MNHEY, CDR2 SMNVEV (reference sequence). The V end lost 3 bases, the J end lost 10 bases, and 7 bases lay between the germline ends. The CDR3 sequence: CASSLGGSPLHF. Written as DNA, the CDR3 is TGTGCCAGCAGTTTGGGGGGATCACCCCTCCACTTT.

V gene TRBV25-1 combines with J gene TRBJ1-1; TRBD1 matches 12 bases. The germline V gene has CDR1 MGHDK and CDR2 SYGVNS. The CDR3 spans 16 residues. Germline trimming cut 9 bases from V and 1 base from J; bases unmatched to any gene: 9. The CDR3 loop is CASTGTGGLPNTEAFF. The CDR3 nucleotides read TGTGCCAGTACCGGGACAGGGGGCCTCCCGAACACTGAAGCTTTCTTT.